The T cell receptor (beta chain) under discussion was sequenced for a study of T cell changes during pregnancy in multiple sclerosis (dated by TCRdb to the late 2010s). Context from the whole study: The study looked at changes in the T cell repertoire across pregnancy in women with multiple sclerosis.

Turning to this clone: The antigen it binds to is not known. There are no base qualities to consult, and no much larger clone falls within one base.

Library construction relied on the immunoSEQ multiplex PCR assay. Held by TCRdb, this immuneACCESS table contains in-frame sequences only and omits some clones. Under half of the omission traces to an unresolved V gene where checked; the cause of the rest is unknown. The sample table records some 40,000 clones; roughly nine tenths of these occur just once. Jointly, the top ten make up under 0.7% of the sample. The specimen comprised CD4+ T cells from peripheral blood mononuclear cells, sampled in the first trimester of pregnancy. This receptor was obtained from a female donor with multiple sclerosis, enrolled in a pregnancy study.

The CDR3 here reads CASSYSGGSITDTQYF. The DNA sequence is as follows: TGTGCCAGCAGTTACTCTGGCGGGAGTATCACAGATACGCAGTATTTT. Recombination connected TRBV6-5 to TRBJ2-3; a stretch of 7 junction bases matches TRBD2. Including cysteine and phenylalanine, the CDR3 has 16 amino acids. This entry keeps only the CDR3 DNA: 48 bases, framed from base 1. V and J are trimmed by 0 bases and 2 bases, and the gene matches miss 5 bases of the junction. Per the germline V gene, MNHEY is the CDR1 and SVGAGI is the CDR2.